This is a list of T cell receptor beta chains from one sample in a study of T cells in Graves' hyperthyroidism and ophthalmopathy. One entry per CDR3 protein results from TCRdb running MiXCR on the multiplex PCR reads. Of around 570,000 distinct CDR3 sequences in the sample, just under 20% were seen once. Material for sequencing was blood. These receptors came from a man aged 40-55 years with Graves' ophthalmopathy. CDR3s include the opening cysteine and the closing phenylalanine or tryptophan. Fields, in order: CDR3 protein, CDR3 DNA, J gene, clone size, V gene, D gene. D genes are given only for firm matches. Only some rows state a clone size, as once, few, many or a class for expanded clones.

CDR3 protein: CASTRQGDSNEKLFF
CDR3 DNA: TGTGCCAGCACCCGACAGGGGGATTCTAATGAAAAACTGTTTTTT
J gene: TRBJ1-4
clone size: .
V gene: TRBV6-1
D gene: TRBD1

CDR3 protein: CASSPGTSGRGETQYF
CDR3 DNA: TGTGCCAGCAGCCCCGGGACTAGCGGGAGGGGGGAGACCCAGTACTTC
J gene: TRBJ2-5
clone size: many
V gene: TRBV7-2
D gene: TRBD2

CDR3 protein: CASSLARTGEGYTF
CDR3 DNA: TGTGCCAGCAGCTTAGCGCGGACAGGGGAAGGCTACACCTTC
J gene: TRBJ1-2
clone size: many
V gene: TRBV7-6
D gene: TRBD1

CDR3 protein: CSARPSVGYEQYF
CDR3 DNA: TGCAGTGCTAGGCCTTCAGTGGGCTACGAGCAGTACTTC
J gene: TRBJ2-7
clone size: few
V gene: TRBV20-1
D gene: .

CDR3 protein: CASFLAHPTDTQYF
CDR3 DNA: TGTGCCAGCTTTCTAGCGCACCCTACAGATACGCAGTATTTT
J gene: TRBJ2-3
clone size: few
V gene: TRBV6-1
D gene: .

CDR3 protein: CASSTFIGTSGTPEQFF
CDR3 DNA: TGTGCCAGCAGCACCTTTATAGGGACTAGCGGGACCCCTGAGCAGTTCTTC
J gene: TRBJ2-1
clone size: .
V gene: TRBV28
D gene: TRBD2

CDR3 protein: CASSPGAEETQYF
CDR3 DNA: TGTGCCAGCTCACCAGGGGCGGAAGAGACCCAGTACTTC
J gene: TRBJ2-5
clone size: many
V gene: TRBV18
D gene: .

CDR3 protein: CASSPRTGAQETQYF
CDR3 DNA: TGTGCCAGCAGCCCCAGGACAGGGGCCCAAGAGACCCAGTACTTC
J gene: TRBJ2-5
clone size: .
V gene: TRBV9
D gene: TRBD1

CDR3 protein: CAWQRGGGNQPQHF
CDR3 DNA: TGTGCCTGGCAGAGGGGAGGGGGCAATCAGCCCCAGCATTTT
J gene: TRBJ1-5
clone size: many
V gene: TRBV30
D gene: .

CDR3 protein: CASSQEQYSNQPQHF
CDR3 DNA: TGTGCCAGCAGCCAGGAACAATATAGCAATCAGCCCCAGCATTTT
J gene: TRBJ1-5
clone size: few
V gene: TRBV4-2
D gene: .

CDR3 protein: CASSFDSGELFF
CDR3 DNA: TGTGCCAGCAGCTTTGACAGCGGGGAGCTGTTTTTT
J gene: TRBJ2-2
clone size: many
V gene: TRBV11-2
D gene: .

CDR3 protein: CASGGNTGELFF
CDR3 DNA: TGCGCCAGCGGGGGGAACACCGGGGAGCTGTTTTTT
J gene: TRBJ2-2
clone size: many
V gene: TRBV5-1
D gene: .

CDR3 protein: CASSLAGEGQTQYF
CDR3 DNA: TGTGCCAGCAGCTTGGCCGGGGAGGGGCAGACCCAGTACTTC
J gene: TRBJ2-5
clone size: few
V gene: TRBV5-4
D gene: TRBD2

CDR3 protein: CAWVSGQNTGELFF
CDR3 DNA: TGTGCCTGGGTATCGGGACAGAACACCGGGGAGCTGTTTTTT
J gene: TRBJ2-2
clone size: .
V gene: TRBV30
D gene: .

CDR3 protein: CASRALSTGGSNQPQHF
CDR3 DNA: TGTGCCAGCAGAGCTCTATCGACAGGGGGTAGCAATCAGCCCCAGCATTTT
J gene: TRBJ1-5
clone size: many
V gene: TRBV2
D gene: TRBD1

CDR3 protein: CASSPLLAVIDTQYF
CDR3 DNA: TGTGCCAGCAGCCCGCTACTAGCGGTGATAGATACGCAGTATTTT
J gene: TRBJ2-3
clone size: few
V gene: TRBV7-8
D gene: TRBD2

CDR3 protein: CASSLRGMRNTEAFF
CDR3 DNA: TGTGCCAGCAGCTTACGGGGGATGCGGAACACTGAAGCTTTCTTT
J gene: TRBJ1-1
clone size: many
V gene: TRBV7-9
D gene: .

CDR3 protein: CASSPGLAGVETQYF
CDR3 DNA: TGTGCCAGCAGCCCTGGGTTAGCGGGGGTGGAGACCCAGTACTTC
J gene: TRBJ2-5
clone size: many
V gene: TRBV5-4
D gene: TRBD2

CDR3 protein: CASSWGHTYEQYF
CDR3 DNA: TGTGCCAGCAGTTGGGGACATACCTACGAGCAGTACTTC
J gene: TRBJ2-7
clone size: many
V gene: TRBV12-3/TRBV12-4
D gene: .

CDR3 protein: CASSLRPGPWEEQFF
CDR3 DNA: TGCGCCAGCAGCTTGCGCCCGGGCCCCTGGGAAGAGCAGTTCTTC
J gene: TRBJ2-1
clone size: few
V gene: TRBV5-1
D gene: .

CDR3 protein: CASRISGSSYEQYF
CDR3 DNA: TGTGCCAGCAGGATTAGCGGGAGCTCCTACGAGCAGTACTTC
J gene: TRBJ2-7
clone size: .
V gene: TRBV5-5
D gene: TRBD2

CDR3 protein: CASNHGGPHMGGYTF
CDR3 DNA: TGTGCCAGCAACCACGGGGGGCCACATATGGGGGGCTACACCTTC
J gene: TRBJ1-2
clone size: few
V gene: TRBV2
D gene: .

CDR3 protein: CASSATQLSTDTQYF
CDR3 DNA: TGTGCCAGCAGTGCGACCCAACTTAGCACAGATACGCAGTATTTT
J gene: TRBJ2-3
clone size: .
V gene: TRBV6-2/TRBV6-3
D gene: .

CDR3 protein: CASSLLGSPGNTIYF
CDR3 DNA: TGTGCCAGCAGTTTACTGGGTTCTCCTGGAAACACCATATATTTT
J gene: TRBJ1-3
clone size: few
V gene: TRBV12-3/TRBV12-4
D gene: .

CDR3 protein: CSASRGGRFFDTQYF
CDR3 DNA: TGCAGTGCTTCCCGAGGGGGGAGGTTTTTTGATACGCAGTATTTT
J gene: TRBJ2-3
clone size: .
V gene: TRBV20-1
D gene: .

CDR3 protein: CASSQGSGTQETQYF
CDR3 DNA: TGCGCCAGCAGCCAAGGTTCGGGGACGCAAGAGACCCAGTACTTC
J gene: TRBJ2-5
clone size: few
V gene: TRBV4-1
D gene: .

CDR3 protein: CASSISNTGELFF
CDR3 DNA: TGTGCCAGCAGCATCTCGAACACCGGGGAGCTGTTTTTT
J gene: TRBJ2-2
clone size: few
V gene: TRBV7-8
D gene: .

CDR3 protein: CASSGDRGDIQYF
CDR3 DNA: TGTGCCAGCAGTGGTGATCGAGGGGACATTCAGTACTTC
J gene: TRBJ2-4
clone size: many
V gene: TRBV2
D gene: .

CDR3 protein: CASSSTGVPEETQYF
CDR3 DNA: TGTGCCAGCAGTTCGACAGGGGTTCCAGAAGAGACCCAGTACTTC
J gene: TRBJ2-5
clone size: many
V gene: TRBV28
D gene: TRBD1

CDR3 protein: CASSPSLMDRGNSPLHF
CDR3 DNA: TGTGCCAGCTCACCCTCCCTGATGGACAGGGGGAATTCACCCCTCCACTTT
J gene: TRBJ1-6
clone size: .
V gene: TRBV18
D gene: TRBD1

CDR3 protein: CASSLGGQGGYTF
CDR3 DNA: TGTGCCAGCAGCTTGGGGGGTCAGGGTGGCTACACCTTC
J gene: TRBJ1-2
clone size: .
V gene: TRBV5-4
D gene: .

CDR3 protein: CASSFGSSTDTQYF
CDR3 DNA: TGTGCCAGCAGCTTCGGAAGTAGCACAGATACGCAGTATTTT
J gene: TRBJ2-3
clone size: many
V gene: TRBV7-3
D gene: .

CDR3 protein: CASSSPRNSYEQYF
CDR3 DNA: TGTGCCAGCAGTTCCCCCAGAAATTCCTACGAGCAGTACTTC
J gene: TRBJ2-7
clone size: .
V gene: TRBV6-2/TRBV6-3
D gene: .

CDR3 protein: CASTGAYPSTEAFF
CDR3 DNA: TGTGCCAGCACCGGGGCTTACCCGAGCACTGAAGCTTTCTTT
J gene: TRBJ1-1
clone size: many
V gene: TRBV28
D gene: .

CDR3 protein: CSVVEGYGYTF
CDR3 DNA: TGCAGCGTTGTGGAGGGGTATGGCTACACCTTC
J gene: TRBJ1-2
clone size: .
V gene: TRBV29-1
D gene: .

CDR3 protein: CASSDGTGLLTEAFF
CDR3 DNA: TGTGCCAGCAGTGATGGGACAGGCCTTTTGACTGAAGCTTTCTTT
J gene: TRBJ1-1
clone size: many
V gene: TRBV28
D gene: TRBD1